This T cell receptor (beta chain) was identified in a study of cytomegalovirus exposure and HLA in healthy donors. Overall study findings and caveats: The authors listed some 150 TCR beta chains as cytomegalovirus-associated.

As for this clone: What it binds is unknown.

The V gene lost 9 bases and the J gene lost 9 bases, with 17 bases spanning the gap. The germline V gene encodes CDR1 MDHEN and CDR2 SYDVKM. This CDR3 region has 13 residues. This table comes from immunoSEQ multiplex PCR, and its TCRdb copy is limited to in-frame clones, with some not included. The sample records more than 55,000 clones, more than 70% being singletons. The sequencing input was PBMCs. The clonotype was recovered from a woman younger than 35 in good health and CMV-seronegative. The V and J genes are TRBV28 and TRBJ2-2; possible D gene TRBD1, 5 bases. The CDR3 reads CASGATFRRELFF. Written as DNA, the CDR3 is TGTGCCAGTGGGGCTACCTTTCGCCGGGAGCTGTTTTTT.